The clone carrying this TCR beta chain counts as large (0.1 to 1%) by frequency. CDR3 length: 13 residues. Germline lookup yields CDR1 LNHDA and CDR2 SQIVND (reference sequence). About 39,000 genome equivalents of blood DNA were amplified for TRB. The data were obtained in a study of T cell clusters in autoimmune cytopenias. The wider study: A median of approximately 47,000 TRB reads per sample yielded a median roughly 2,000 distinct clonotypes.

TRB was amplified by touch-down multiplex PCR, primer pools A and B combined. TCRdb reprocessed the multiplex PCR reads and reports one entry per CDR3 protein, with no DNA. The listing records about 630 distinct CDR3 sequences. In addition, the sample was reused for a study of T cell repertoires in aging, cancer and after chemotherapy. That source reports: Untreated cancer patients had significantly lower blood TCR diversity than age-matched healthy donors. Healthy donors lost TCR diversity with age mainly through richness, cancer patients through richness and evenness.

The gene calls are TRBV19 and TRBJ1-3; TCRdb indicates TRBD1, and absent DNA this call remains unverified. The clonotype was recovered from a human donor with chronic lymphocytic leukemia. Sequencing input: peripheral blood. The CDR3 loop reads CASNQGPGNTIYF.